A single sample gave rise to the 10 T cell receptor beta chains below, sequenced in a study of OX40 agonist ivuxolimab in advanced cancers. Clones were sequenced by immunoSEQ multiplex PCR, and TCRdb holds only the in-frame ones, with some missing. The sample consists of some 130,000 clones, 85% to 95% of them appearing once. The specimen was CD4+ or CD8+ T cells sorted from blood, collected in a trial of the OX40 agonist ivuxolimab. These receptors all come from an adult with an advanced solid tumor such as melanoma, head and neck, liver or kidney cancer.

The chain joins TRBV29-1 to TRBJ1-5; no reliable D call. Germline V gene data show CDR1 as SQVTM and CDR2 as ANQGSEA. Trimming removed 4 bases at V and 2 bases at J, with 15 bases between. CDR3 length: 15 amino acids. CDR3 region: CSVADGVIGNQPQHF. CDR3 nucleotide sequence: TGCAGCGTTGCCGACGGAGTTATAGGCAATCAGCCCCAGCATTTT.

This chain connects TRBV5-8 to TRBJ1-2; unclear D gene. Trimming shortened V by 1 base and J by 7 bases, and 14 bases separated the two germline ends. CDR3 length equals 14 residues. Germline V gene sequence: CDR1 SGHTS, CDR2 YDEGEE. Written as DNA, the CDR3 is TGTGCCAGCAGCTTGTATAATCCGTCGGGTGGCTACACCTTC. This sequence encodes CASSLYNPSGGYTF.

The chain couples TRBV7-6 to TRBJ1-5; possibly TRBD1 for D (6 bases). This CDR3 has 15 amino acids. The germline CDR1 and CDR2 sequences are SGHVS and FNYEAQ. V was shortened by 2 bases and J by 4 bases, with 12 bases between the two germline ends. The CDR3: CASSLNKGENQPQHF. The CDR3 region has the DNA TGTGCCAGCAGCTTAAATAAGGGGGAGAATCAGCCCCAGCATTTT.

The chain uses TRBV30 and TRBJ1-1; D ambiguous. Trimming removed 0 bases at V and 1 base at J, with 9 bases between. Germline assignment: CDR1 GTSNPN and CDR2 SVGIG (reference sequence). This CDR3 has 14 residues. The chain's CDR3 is CAWSVGLSNTEAFF. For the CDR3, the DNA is TGTGCCTGGAGTGTGGGCCTTTCGAACACTGAAGCTTTCTTT.

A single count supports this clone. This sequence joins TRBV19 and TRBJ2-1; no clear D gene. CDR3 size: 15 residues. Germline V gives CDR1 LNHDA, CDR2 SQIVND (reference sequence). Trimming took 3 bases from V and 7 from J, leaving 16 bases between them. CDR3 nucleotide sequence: TGTGCCAGTAGTATCCTAATAGCCGCAATTAATGAGCAGTTCTTC. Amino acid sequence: CASSILIAAINEQFF.

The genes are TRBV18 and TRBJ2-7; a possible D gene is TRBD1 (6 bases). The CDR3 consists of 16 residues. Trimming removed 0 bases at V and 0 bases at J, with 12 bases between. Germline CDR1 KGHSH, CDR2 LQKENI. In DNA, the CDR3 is TGTGCCAGCTCACCACCGGGCAGGGGAAGCTCCTACGAGCAGTACTTC. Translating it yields CASSPPGRGSSYEQYF.

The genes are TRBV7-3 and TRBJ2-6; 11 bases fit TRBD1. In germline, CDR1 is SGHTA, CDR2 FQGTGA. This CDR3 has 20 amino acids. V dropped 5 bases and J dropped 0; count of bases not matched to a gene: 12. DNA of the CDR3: TGTGCCAGCAGCCCAAGGACAGGGGGCGCCTTACTCTCTGGGGCCAACGTCCTGACTTTC. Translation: CASSPRTGGALLSGANVLTF.

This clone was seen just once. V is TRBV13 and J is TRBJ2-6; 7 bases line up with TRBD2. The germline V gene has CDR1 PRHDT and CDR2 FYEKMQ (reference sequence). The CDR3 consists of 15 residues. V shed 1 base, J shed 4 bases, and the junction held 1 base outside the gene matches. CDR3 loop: CASSLAGRGANVLTF. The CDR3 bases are TGTGCCAGCAGCTTAGCCGGGAGGGGGGCCAACGTCCTGACTTTC. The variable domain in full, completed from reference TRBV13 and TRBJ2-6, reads AAGVIQSPRHLIKEKRETATLKCYPIPRHDTVYWYQQGPGQDPQFLISFYEKMQSDKGSIPDRFSAQQFSDYHSELNMSSLELGDSALYFCASSLAGRGANVLTFGAGSRLTVL.

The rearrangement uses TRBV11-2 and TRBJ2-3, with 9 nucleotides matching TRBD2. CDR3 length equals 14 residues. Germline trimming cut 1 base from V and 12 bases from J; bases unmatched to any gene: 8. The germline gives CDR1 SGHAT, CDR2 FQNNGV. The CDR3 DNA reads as TGTGCCAGCAGCTTAGGGGGGGCCGGGACTAGCCAGTATTTT. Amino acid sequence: CASSLGGAGTSQYF. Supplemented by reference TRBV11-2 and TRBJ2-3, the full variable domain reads EAGVAQSPRYKIIEKRQSVAFWCNPISGHATLYWYQQILGQGPKLLIQFQNNGVVDDSQLPKDRFSAERLKGVDSTLKIQPAKLEDSAVYLCASSLGGAGTSQYFGPGTRLTVL.

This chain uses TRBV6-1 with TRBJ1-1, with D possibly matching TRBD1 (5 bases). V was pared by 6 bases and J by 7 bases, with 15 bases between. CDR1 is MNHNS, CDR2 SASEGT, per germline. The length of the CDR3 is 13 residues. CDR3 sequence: CASRPDSFGEAFF. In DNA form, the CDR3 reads TGTGCCAGCAGACCCGACAGCTTTGGTGAAGCTTTCTTT.